The 29 T cell receptor beta chains in this list originate from one sample, sequenced in a study of post-analysis software for immune sequencing data. Findings and caveats of the study: Comparison of patients with controls showed roughly five TRBV segments more frequent in patients, TRBV5-6, TRBV5-1 and TRBV20-1 among them.

These receptors lack a known antigen. Prepared libraries of TCR beta cDNA carried unique molecular identifiers. TCRdb itself ran the PCR reads through MiXCR, one entry per CDR3 protein. The data show about 190,000 distinct CDR3 sequences, 29% seen once. Sequenced input: blood. The source of these receptors is a girl aged 2-17 years with multiple sclerosis.

This clonotype was detected ten times or more. V gene TRBV6-6 combines with J gene TRBJ2-7; TRBD1 or TRBD2 may be the D gene (5 bases each). CDR1 is MNHNY, CDR2 SVGAGI, per germline (reference sequence). The CDR3 runs to 13 residues. V shed 5 bases and J shed 6 bases, with 14 bases lying between them. The CDR3 reads CASSPQWDGEQYF. The CDR3 DNA sequence: TGTGCCAGCAGTCCACAGTGGGACGGCGAGCAGTACTTC.

The genes are TRBV12-3 or TRBV12-4 and TRBJ1-1; D may be TRBD1 (6 bases). CDR3 length: 15 residues. Trimming removed 3 bases at V and 4 bases at J, with 15 bases between. CDR3 sequence: CASSFGERGGTEAFF. The CDR3 bases are TGTGCCAGCAGTTTTGGGGAAAGGGGGGGCACTGAAGCTTTCTTT.

CDR3 DNA sequence: TGTGCCAGCAGCTTAGATGGGAGCCCCCTTTACGAGCAGTACTTC. Amino acids: CASSLDGSPLYEQYF. The V gene is TRBV7-6, the J gene TRBJ2-7; D possibly corresponds to TRBD2 (5 bases). The ends were cut back, 1 base at V and 4 bases at J, with 14 bases in the middle. Germline assignment: CDR1 SGHVS and CDR2 FNYEAQ. This CDR3 region has 15 residues. Supplemented by reference TRBV7-6 and TRBJ2-7, the full variable domain reads GAGVSQSPRYKVTKRGQDVALRCDPISGHVSLYWYRQALGQGPEFLTYFNYEAQQDKSGLPNDRFSAERPEGSISTLTIQRTEQRDSAMYRCASSLDGSPLYEQYFGPGTRLTVT.

Concerning this clonotype itself: This may stem from a read error, because a much larger clone lies one nucleotide away. V is TRBV5-1 and J is TRBJ2-5; TRBD1 is a possible D gene (5 bases). The J call may be incorrect, as the DNA end agrees better with TRBJ1-2. Germline values: CDR1 SGHRS, CDR2 YFSETQ. The CDR3 totals 15 residues. CDR3 sequence: CTSSLGDGGPGGYTF. CDR3 coding DNA: TGCACCAGCAGCTTGGGAGACGGGGGACCCGGAGGCTACACCTTC.

This clonotype was recorded only once. The J gene is TRBJ2-7, the V gene TRBV30; 7 bases line up with TRBD1. CDR1 is GTSNPN and CDR2 is SVGIG in the germline V gene (reference sequence). Trimming cost V 2 bases and J 7 bases; bases outside gene matches: 14. CDR3 length: 15 amino acids. The CDR3 DNA reads TGTGCCTGGAGTACCCGACAGGGTATGGCAGGAGAGCAGTACGTC. Amino acids: CAWSTRQGMAGEQYV.

This clonotype has only a few counts. The chain couples TRBV7-8 to TRBJ2-5; 9 bases are shared with TRBD2. The better agreement between TRBJ2-7 and the DNA end casts doubt on the J call. The CDR3 loop spans 17 amino acids. The germline V gene encodes CDR1 SGHVS and CDR2 FQNEAQ. The DNA for the CDR3 is TGTGCCAGCAGCTTAGAGGCTAGCGGGATTAGTAACTACGAGCAGTACTTC. Its protein is CASSLEASGISNYEQYF.

The V call is TRBV5-1, the J call TRBJ2-3, with 8 bases matching TRBD2. CDR3 length: 15 residues. The germline V gene has CDR1 SGHRS and CDR2 YFSETQ. The trim removed 0 bases at V and 0 bases at J, leaving 0 bases unmatched. CDR3 DNA: TGCGCCAGCAGCTTGGTAGCGGGGAGCACAGATACGCAGTATTTT. Translation gives CASSLVAGSTDTQYF.

This clonotype appeared many times. This chain joins TRBV10-3 and TRBJ2-3, with 7 bases aligning to TRBD2. CDR3 length: 17 amino acids. Trimming removed 2 bases from V and 5 bases from J; junction bases left unmatched: 13. CDR1 ENHRY and CDR2 SYGVKD come from the germline V gene. The CDR3 reads CAISEAGDPQGLDTQYF. Written as DNA, the CDR3 is TGTGCCATCAGTGAGGCGGGAGATCCCCAAGGCCTAGATACGCAGTATTTT.

This clonotype was detected a few times. The chain joins TRBV12-3 or TRBV12-4 to TRBJ2-4; D remains unclear. The CDR3 contains 13 residues. The V end lost 6 bases, the J end lost 6 bases, and 12 bases lay between the germline ends. CDR3 DNA sequence: TGTGCCAGCAGCATTTGGGCCCGAAACATTCAGTACTTC. This codes for CASSIWARNIQYF.

The table lists this clonotype with a few counts. The chain employs TRBV7-9 and TRBJ1-1; 7 positions match TRBD1. Trimming at V came to 5 bases and at J to 1 base, leaving 4 bases not matched to a gene. Germline V lookup: CDR1 SEHNR, CDR2 FQNEAQ (reference sequence). The CDR3 loop spans 14 amino acids. CDR3 in amino acids: CASSAGQKNTEAFF. The CDR3 nucleotides are TGTGCCAGCAGCGCGGGACAGAAGAACACTGAAGCTTTCTTT. The full variable domain, rest sourced from reference TRBV7-9 and TRBJ1-1, is DTGVSQNPRHKITKRGQNVTFRCDPISEHNRLYWYRQTLGQGPEFLTYFQNEAQLEKSRLLSDRFSAERPKGSFSTLEIQRTEQGDSAMYLCASSAGQKNTEAFFGQGTRLTVV.

On this clonotype itself: Given a much more abundant clone one base away, this may be a read error. The chain uses TRBV12-3 or TRBV12-4 and TRBJ2-1; the D is unclear. The end of the DNA is better explained by TRBJ2-7, so the J call may be wrong. The CDR3 runs 14 residues. The CDR3 protein is CASSLAPYYNEQYF. In nucleotides, the CDR3 is TGTGCCAGCAGTTTAGCTCCCTACTACAATGAGCAGTACTTC.

Notes on this clonotype: Compared with germline, one end of the junction differs, possibly owing to a read error. This rearrangement joins TRBV2 to TRBJ2-7, with D possibly being TRBD2 (5 bases). Germline assignment: CDR1 SNHLY and CDR2 FYNNEI. This CDR3 contains 15 residues. The CDR3 region has the DNA TGTGCCAGCAGTGATGAGGGTGCGGCCTCCTGCGAGCAGTACTTC. Its protein product is CASSDEGAASCEQYF.

On this clonotype: This clone may be a read error of a much larger clone one base away. The chain recombines TRBV7-2 with TRBJ2-5; D not certain. Germline loops: CDR1 SGHTA, CDR2 FQGNSA. Trimming took off 3 bases at V and 11 bases at J, with 13 bases between the two ends. CDR3 length: 12 amino acids. CDR3 region: CASSFFGYGQYF. CDR3 nucleotide sequence: TGTGCCAGCAGCTTTTTTGGTTACGGGCAGTACTTC.

This clonotype has a handful of counts. This sequence joins TRBV6-1 and TRBJ2-2, with no clear D. The germline CDR1 and CDR2 sequences are MNHNS and SASEGT. The length of the CDR3 is 13 residues. Between the trimmed V and J ends, which lost 7 bases and 2 bases, there was a span of 8 bases. The CDR3 bases are TGTGCCAGCACGGGTAGTAACACCGGGGAGCTGTTTTTT. Amino acids: CASTGSNTGELFF.

In this sample, this clonotype turned up many times. This sequence joins TRBV5-1 and TRBJ2-7; 12 bases are a match to TRBD1. The trim removed 7 bases at V and 6 bases at J, leaving 5 bases unmatched. The CDR3 covers 13 residues. Germline values: CDR1 SGHRS, CDR2 YFSETQ. The CDR3 reads CASRGTGGGEQYF. CDR3 DNA sequence: TGCGCCAGCCGAGGGACAGGGGGCGGCGAGCAGTACTTC.

This clonotype was counted a few times. The rearrangement links TRBV30 to TRBJ1-1; unclear D gene. CDR1 and CDR2 (germline): GTSNPN, SVGIG (reference sequence). This CDR3 comprises 13 residues. V was shortened by 1 base and J by 2 bases, with 8 bases between the two germline ends. CDR3 in amino acids: CAWSGAGNTEAFF. The CDR3 DNA follows: TGTGCCTGGAGTGGGGCAGGAAACACTGAAGCTTTCTTT.

V usage is TRBV20-1 and J usage is TRBJ1-2; perhaps TRBD1 as D (6 bases). Germline CDR1 is DFQATT and CDR2 is SNEGSKA (reference sequence). Between the trimmed V and J ends, which lost 0 bases and 4 bases, there was a span of 9 bases. There are 13 residues in the CDR3. CDR3 loop: CSARDPDSYGYTF. The CDR3 DNA is TGCAGTGCTAGAGATCCGGACAGCTATGGCTACACCTTC.

About this clonotype itself: An end of the junction differs from the germline gene, which may be a read error. V usage is TRBV4-1 and J usage is TRBJ1-1, with D possibly TRBD1 on 5 matching bases. The CDR3 loop spans 17 amino acids. In germline, CDR1 is MGHRA, CDR2 YSYEKL. The CDR3 nucleotides read TGCGACAGCAGCCGATACCGGGACGGTGACATGAACACTGAAGCTTTCTTT. Encoded protein: CDSSRYRDGDMNTEAFF.

The V gene is TRBV7-9, the J gene TRBJ1-6; 10 bases are a match to TRBD1. CDR1 is SEHNR and CDR2 is FQNEAQ in the germline V gene (reference sequence). The CDR3 is 17 amino acids. V dropped 5 bases and J dropped 9; count of bases not matched to a gene: 13. The CDR3 DNA sequence: TGTGCCAGCAGCCTGGGGACAGGGGACGTTCGGGGTTCACCCCTCCACTTT. Residues: CASSLGTGDVRGSPLHF.

This clonotype was observed many times. This sequence joins TRBV7-8 and TRBJ2-1; TRBD1 matches at 7 bases. V was clipped by 3 bases and J by 9 bases; unmatched bases: 5. CDR3 length equals 13 residues. The germline gives CDR1 SGHVS, CDR2 FQNEAQ. The CDR3 DNA reads TGTGCCAGCAGCTTCGACAGGGTACCTGAGCAGTTCTTC. Translating gives CASSFDRVPEQFF.

The chain is built from TRBV15 and TRBJ2-1; no clear D gene. Trimming shortened V by 8 bases and J by 5 bases, and 19 bases separated the two germline ends. CDR3 size: 15 residues. Germline CDR1 is LNHNV and CDR2 is YYDKDF (reference sequence). The CDR3 sequence: CATGRKRATNNEQFF. The CDR3, as DNA: TGTGCCACCGGCCGCAAGCGCGCCACCAACAATGAGCAGTTCTTC.

This clonotype was recorded many times. The genes are TRBV6-6 and TRBJ2-1; TRBD2 might be the D (6 bases). Germline loops: CDR1 MNHNY, CDR2 SVGAGI (reference sequence). The CDR3 spans 16 residues. V was clipped by 2 bases and J by 0 bases, with 11 bases between them. DNA of the CDR3: TGTGCCAGCAGTTACCGAGCGGGTAGCTCCTACAATGAGCAGTTCTTC. Its protein product is CASSYRAGSSYNEQFF.

This sequence joins TRBV20-1 and TRBJ2-5, with unresolved D. Germline V gene data show CDR1 as DFQATT and CDR2 as SNEGSKA (reference sequence). V was clipped by 3 bases and J by 0 bases, with 2 bases between them. This CDR3 contains 11 residues. CDR3 protein: CSASNQETQYF. DNA of the CDR3: TGCAGTGCTAGCAACCAAGAGACCCAGTACTTC.

This chain uses TRBV15 with TRBJ2-3; no clear D. This CDR3 comprises 14 residues. Germline V gene lookup returns CDR1 LNHNV and CDR2 YYDKDF (reference sequence). V lost 4 bases, J lost 4 bases, and 12 bases lay in between. The CDR3 reads CATSKPRPSDTQYF. The CDR3, as DNA: TGTGCCACCAGCAAACCCCGACCCTCAGATACGCAGTATTTT.

In this sample, this clonotype turned up many times. This chain joins TRBV20-1 and TRBJ2-4; D is uncertain. The CDR3 covers 15 residues. Germline lookup yields CDR1 DFQATT and CDR2 SNEGSKA (reference sequence). Trimming pared 2 bases from V and 4 bases from J, leaving 15 bases between. In DNA form, the CDR3 reads TGCAGTGCTAGAAATGGCAGAGAGGCGAAAAACATTCAGTACTTC. Protein product: CSARNGREAKNIQYF.

In this sample, this clonotype turned up a few times. The V gene is TRBV14, the J gene TRBJ2-7, with D perhaps matching TRBD2 (6 bases). Germline CDR1 SGHDN, CDR2 FVKESK. The CDR3 is 13 residues long. V was pared by 4 bases and J by 2 bases, with 9 bases between. CDR3: CASSRREPYEQYF. Here the CDR3 DNA reads TGTGCCAGCAGCCGCCGGGAGCCCTACGAGCAGTACTTC.

The chain employs TRBV6-1 and TRBJ1-1; TRBD1 matches at 7 bases. V lost 6 bases and J lost 3; bases outside the gene matches: 22. Looked up from germline, CDR1 is MNHNS and CDR2 is SASEGT. The CDR3 contains 19 residues. CDR3 in DNA: TGTGCCAGCAGGGTCACGGCTATGGGGGAGGGGGCGTGGGACACTGAAGCTTTCTTT. Translated, it gives CASRVTAMGEGAWDTEAFF.

This clonotype appeared many times. V gene TRBV5-1 combines with J gene TRBJ2-7; D tentatively reads TRBD1 or TRBD2 (5 bases each). Trimming took off 4 bases at V and 2 bases at J, with 19 bases between the two ends. Germline values: CDR1 SGHRS, CDR2 YFSETQ. CDR3 length: 16 residues. The CDR3 DNA is TGCGCCAGCAGCCAAAACAGAGGGGCCACCCCCTACGAGCAGTACTTC. It is translated as CASSQNRGATPYEQYF.

This clonotype was detected ten times or more. V and J are TRBV12-3 or TRBV12-4 and TRBJ2-7; 7 nucleotides match TRBD2. The length of the CDR3 is 16 residues. J gave up 1 base and V 1 base, and 7 bases lay outside the gene matches. The CDR3 loop is CASSLGGAGSSYEQYF. CDR3 nucleotide sequence: TGTGCCAGCAGTTTAGGCGGAGCGGGGTCGTCCTACGAGCAGTACTTC.